A selection of T cell receptor beta chains follows, all from one sample in a study of shared clonotypes between healthy human individuals. Some clones are missing from TCRdb's copy, which holds only in-frame ones; the method was immunoSEQ multiplex PCR. Among hundreds of thousands of clones listed, about 95% were seen once. Sequencing was done on a sample of naive CD8+ T cells sorted from blood. All receptors come from a woman in her twenties or thirties in good health. The CDR3 runs from the conserved cysteine through the conserved F or W. The order of the fields is J gene, clone size, V gene, D gene, CDR3 protein, CDR3 DNA. D genes are given only for firm matches. Expanded clones get a size class; other rows say once, few or many, or leave the size out.

TRBJ2-2 . TRBV7-9 TRBD2 CASSPLAGGPPGELFF TGTGCCAGCAGCCCCCTAGCGGGAGGGCCTCCCGGGGAGCTGTTTTTT
TRBJ2-3 . TRBV28 . CASSLRGRELGADTQYF TGTGCCAGCAGTTTAAGGGGGCGGGAGCTAGGAGCAGATACGCAGTATTTT
TRBJ2-5 . TRBV19 . CASSIVGGDGETQYF TGTGCCAGTAGTATAGTGGGGGGCGATGGAGAGACCCAGTACTTC
TRBJ2-7 . TRBV5-6 TRBD1 CASSSVPGQGANSYEQYF TGTGCCAGCAGCTCCGTCCCGGGACAGGGAGCAAACTCCTACGAGCAGTACTTC
TRBJ2-7 . TRBV13 TRBD2 CASAPGLAAYEQYF TGTGCCAGCGCACCGGGACTAGCGGCCTACGAGCAGTACTTC
TRBJ2-7 . TRBV7-8 . CASSLDIYEQYF TGTGCCAGCAGCTTAGACATCTACGAGCAGTACTTC
TRBJ1-1 . TRBV6-5 . CASSWRQDVTEAFF TGTGCCAGCAGTTGGCGACAGGACGTCACTGAAGCTTTCTTT
TRBJ2-7 . TRBV14 . CASRLTGELGEQYF TGTGCCAGCAGGCTAACCGGGGAGCTCGGGGAGCAGTACTTC
TRBJ2-7 few TRBV30 TRBD1 CAGTGSYEQYF TGTGCCGGGACAGGGAGCTACGAGCAGTACTTC
TRBJ2-1 . TRBV5-8 TRBD1 CASTTHLAGTGLTYNEQFF TGTGCCAGCACCACCCATCTCGCCGGGACAGGGTTGACCTACAATGAGCAGTTCTTC
TRBJ2-2 . TRBV2 . CASIEDGGLTGELFF TGTGCCAGCATCGAGGATGGGGGCCTGACCGGGGAGCTGTTTTTT
TRBJ2-1 . TRBV9 . CASSGTGSDNEQFF TGTGCCAGCAGCGGAACAGGGAGTGACAATGAGCAGTTCTTC
TRBJ1-1 . TRBV27 . CASRLGGYTEAFF TGTGCCAGCAGGCTCGGGGGGTACACTGAAGCTTTCTTT
TRBJ1-1 . TRBV5-6 TRBD1 CASSDRGRWNTEAFF TGTGCCAGCAGCGACAGGGGGCGGTGGAACACTGAAGCTTTCTTT
TRBJ2-7 . TRBV11-1 TRBD2 CASSPSSTSAYEQYF TGTGCCAGCAGCCCGTCCTCGACTAGCGCCTACGAGCAGTACTTC
TRBJ2-7 . TRBV11-2 TRBD2 CASSDGTSGSSYEQYF TGTGCCAGCAGCGACGGGACTAGCGGAAGCTCCTACGAGCAGTACTTC
TRBJ1-2 . TRBV4-2 TRBD1 CASSQMEGAGNGYTF TGTGCCAGCAGCCAAATGGAGGGGGCCGGGAATGGCTACACCTTC
TRBJ2-7 . TRBV27 TRBD1 CASSFGTGHEQYF TGTGCCAGCAGTTTCGGGACAGGGCACGAGCAGTACTTC
TRBJ2-7 . TRBV5-8 TRBD2 CASSLGLASDEQYF TGTGCCAGCAGCTTGGGACTAGCTAGCGACGAGCAGTACTTC
TRBJ1-1 few TRBV30 . CAWSVGTEAFF TGTGCCTGGAGTGTGGGCACTGAAGCTTTCTTT
TRBJ1-2 . TRBV2 . CASSEGTQWLSVYGYTF TGTGCCAGCAGTGAAGGGACCCAATGGTTGTCGGTCTATGGCTACACCTTC
TRBJ2-2 . TRBV7-2 . CASSPPNPNTGELFF TGTGCCAGCAGCCCACCAAACCCGAACACCGGGGAGCTGTTTTTT
TRBJ2-2 . TRBV27 . CASGFSIGARGFANTGELFF TGTGCCAGCGGTTTTAGTATCGGGGCCAGGGGTTTCGCGAACACCGGGGAGCTGTTTTTT
TRBJ1-5 . TRBV15 . CATSRVTGSNQPQHF TGTGCCACCAGCAGAGTGACGGGTAGCAATCAGCCCCAGCATTTT
TRBJ1-5 . TRBV19 . CASSRPGADYSNQPQHF TGTGCCAGTAGTCGCCCAGGGGCAGATTATAGCAATCAGCCCCAGCATTTT
TRBJ2-5 once TRBV28 TRBD1 CASSSPSTGRTQYF TGTGCCAGCAGTTCGCCTTCGACAGGGAGGACCCAGTACTTC
TRBJ2-7 . TRBV7-2 TRBD2 CASSLAQWGGYEQYF TGTGCCAGCAGCCTCGCCCAGTGGGGGGGTTACGAGCAGTACTTC